This TCR beta chain was recovered during a study of blood T cell repertoires in COVID-19. Study-level information: Sources were T cells, B-cell-depleted T cells, or PBMCs; the material itself was cDNA or gDNA.

Here immunoSEQ multiplex PCR was the method, and the copy in TCRdb shows in-frame clones only, minus some. Among approximately 210,000 clones listed, about 85% were seen once. With 5 bases clipped from V and 2 bases from J, the junction kept 3 bases outside the gene matches. The CDR3 spans 14 residues. Germline V gene lookup returns CDR1 MNHEY and CDR2 SVGAGI. The chain couples TRBV6-5 to TRBJ2-7, with 10 bases matching TRBD1. The sequence came from a woman older than 75 with COVID-19, enrolled during active disease. The sequenced material came from peripheral blood. The CDR3 region has the DNA TGTGCCAGCAGTACGGGACAGGGGACCTACGAGCAGTACTTC. It specifies CASSTGQGTYEQYF.